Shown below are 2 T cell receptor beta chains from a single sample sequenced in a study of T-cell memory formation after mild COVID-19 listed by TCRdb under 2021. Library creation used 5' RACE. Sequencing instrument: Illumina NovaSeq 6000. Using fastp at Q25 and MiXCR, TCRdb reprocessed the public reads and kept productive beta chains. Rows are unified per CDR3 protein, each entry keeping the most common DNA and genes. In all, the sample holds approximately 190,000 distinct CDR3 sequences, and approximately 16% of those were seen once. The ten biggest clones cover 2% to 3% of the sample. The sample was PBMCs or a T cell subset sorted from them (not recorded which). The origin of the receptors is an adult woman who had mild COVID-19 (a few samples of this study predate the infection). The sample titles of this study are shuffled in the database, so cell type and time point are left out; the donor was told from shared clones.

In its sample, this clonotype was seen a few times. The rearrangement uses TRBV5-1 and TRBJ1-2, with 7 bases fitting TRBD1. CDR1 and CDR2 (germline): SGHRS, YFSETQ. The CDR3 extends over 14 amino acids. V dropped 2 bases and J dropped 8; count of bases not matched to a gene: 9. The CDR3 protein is CASSFNRDRMGYTF. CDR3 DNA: TGCGCCAGCAGCTTCAACCGGGACAGAATGGGCTACACCTTC.

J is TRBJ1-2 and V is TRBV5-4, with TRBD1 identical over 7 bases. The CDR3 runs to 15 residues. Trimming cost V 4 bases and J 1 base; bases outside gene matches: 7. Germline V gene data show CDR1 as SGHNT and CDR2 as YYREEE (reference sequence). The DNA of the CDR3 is TGTGCCAGCAGCCACTCGGACAGGATTAACTATGGCTACACCTTC. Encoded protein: CASSHSDRINYGYTF.